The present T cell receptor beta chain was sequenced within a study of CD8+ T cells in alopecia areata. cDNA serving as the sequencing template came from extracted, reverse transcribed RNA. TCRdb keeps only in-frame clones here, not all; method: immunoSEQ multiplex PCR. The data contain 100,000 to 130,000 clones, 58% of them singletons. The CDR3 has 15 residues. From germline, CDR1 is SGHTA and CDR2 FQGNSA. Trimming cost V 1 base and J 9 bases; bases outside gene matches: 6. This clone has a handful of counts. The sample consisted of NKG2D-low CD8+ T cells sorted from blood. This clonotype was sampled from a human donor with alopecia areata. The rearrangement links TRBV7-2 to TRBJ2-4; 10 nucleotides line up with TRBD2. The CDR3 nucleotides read TGTGCCAGCAGCTTAGAGCGGGAGGGCCGGGGCATTCAGTACTTC. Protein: CASSLEREGRGIQYF.